This entry describes one T cell receptor (beta chain). The CDR3 loop spans 14 amino acids. Trimming stripped 3 bases from V and 1 base from J, with 9 bases between. Looked up from germline, CDR1 is LNHDA and CDR2 is SQIVND (reference sequence). This sample is part of a study of blood T cell repertoires in COVID-19. Whole-study context: From T cells, B-cell-depleted T cells, or PBMCs came the material, which was cDNA or gDNA.

Generated by immunoSEQ multiplex PCR, the TCRdb table keeps only in-frame clones and is missing some. The repertoire holds about 70,000 clones, 85% to 90% seen once, with roughly 5% in the top ten. This TCR was recovered from a man older than 75 with acute or convalescent COVID-19. The sequenced sample consisted of peripheral blood. The chain is built from TRBV19 and TRBJ1-1; D possibly corresponds to TRBD1 (5 bases). CDR3 DNA sequence: TGTGCCAGTAGTATTCCTGGACAGAACACTGAAGCTTTCTTT. This codes for CASSIPGQNTEAFF.